This T cell receptor beta chain was sequenced for a study of Graves' ophthalmopathy and Graves' hyperthyroidism. Background on the study: Pretreatment peripheral blood was obtained at initial diagnosis.

This CDR3 contains 14 residues. Trimming shortened V by 3 bases and J by 7 bases, and 15 bases separated the two germline ends. Germline CDR1 reads SGHTA; CDR2 reads FQGNSA. Study findings and constraints: Predictions made by the model for ophthalmopathy progression reached 70.59% sensitivity and just under 75% specificity.

Every ophthalmopathy donor presented moderate-to-severe activity, CAS ≥3, NOSPECS ≥4 and duration under 3 months. PBMCs had their origin in fresh peripheral blood (about 10 ml). Amplifying from RNA transcripts, the study obtained TCR beta CDR3 regions. Following a first-round RT-PCR that used HTBI primers, a second-round multiplex PCR was carried out. TCRdb reanalysed the multiplex PCR reads using MiXCR and keeps one entry per CDR3 protein. The sample has about 220,000 distinct CDR3 sequences; roughly 21% are singletons. This clonotype was counted ten times or more. The antigen is undetermined. This clonotype originated in a woman aged 45 to 65 with Graves' ophthalmopathy. The chain couples TRBV7-2 to TRBJ1-1, with D perhaps matching TRBD1 (6 bases). Sequencing was done on a sample of peripheral blood. CDR3 in DNA: TGTGCCAGCAGCTTGGGAGGGGGGGGCCTTGAAGCTTTCTTT. Its translation: CASSLGGGGLEAFF.